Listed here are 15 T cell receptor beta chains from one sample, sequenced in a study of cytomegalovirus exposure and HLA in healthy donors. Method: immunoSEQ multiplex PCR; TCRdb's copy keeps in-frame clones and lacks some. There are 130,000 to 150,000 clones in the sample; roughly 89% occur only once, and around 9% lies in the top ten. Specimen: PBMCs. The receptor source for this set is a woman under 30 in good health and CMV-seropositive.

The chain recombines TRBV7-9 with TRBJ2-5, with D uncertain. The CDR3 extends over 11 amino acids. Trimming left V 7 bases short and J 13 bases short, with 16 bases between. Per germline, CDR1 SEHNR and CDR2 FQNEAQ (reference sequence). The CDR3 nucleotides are TGTGCCAGCACCCCCCTCGAGATCCCGTACTTC. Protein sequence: CASTPLEIPYF.

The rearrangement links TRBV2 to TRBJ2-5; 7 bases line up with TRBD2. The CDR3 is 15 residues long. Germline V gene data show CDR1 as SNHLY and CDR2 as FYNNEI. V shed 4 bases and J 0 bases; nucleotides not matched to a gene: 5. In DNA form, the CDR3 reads TGTGCCAGCAGTGGACTTCGGGGGGACCAAGAGACCCAGTACTTC. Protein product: CASSGLRGDQETQYF. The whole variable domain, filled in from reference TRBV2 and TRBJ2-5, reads EPEVTQTPSHQVTQMGQEVILRCVPISNHLYFYWYRQILGQKVEFLVSFYNNEISEKSEIFDDQFSVERPDGSNFTLKIRSTKLEDSAMYFCASSGLRGDQETQYFGPGTRLLVL.

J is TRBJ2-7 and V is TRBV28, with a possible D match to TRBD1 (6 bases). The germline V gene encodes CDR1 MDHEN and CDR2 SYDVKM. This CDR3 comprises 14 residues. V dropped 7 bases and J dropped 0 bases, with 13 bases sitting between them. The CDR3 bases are TGTGCCAGCAAGCCGAGGGGGAGCTCCTACGAGCAGTACTTC. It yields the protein CASKPRGSSYEQYF. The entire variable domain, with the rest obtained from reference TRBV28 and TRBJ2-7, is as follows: DVKVTQSSRYLVKRTGEKVFLECVQDMDHENMFWYRQDPGLGLRLIYFSYDVKMKEKGDIPEGYSVSREKKERFSLILESASTNQTSMYLCASKPRGSSYEQYFGPGTRLTVT.

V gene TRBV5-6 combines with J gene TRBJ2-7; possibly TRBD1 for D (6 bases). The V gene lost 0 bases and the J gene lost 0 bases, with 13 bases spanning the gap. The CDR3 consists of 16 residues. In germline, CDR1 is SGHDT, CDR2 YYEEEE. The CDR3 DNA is TGTGCCAGCAGCTTGGGATCAGGGGCATTCTCCTACGAGCAGTACTTC. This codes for CASSLGSGAFSYEQYF.

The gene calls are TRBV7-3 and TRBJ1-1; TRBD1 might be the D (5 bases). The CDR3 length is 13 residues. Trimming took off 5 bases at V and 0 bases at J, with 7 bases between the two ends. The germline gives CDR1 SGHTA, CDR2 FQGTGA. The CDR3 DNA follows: TGTGCCAGCAGCAGGGGAATGAACACTGAAGCTTTCTTT. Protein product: CASSRGMNTEAFF.

Here the CDR3 reads CASSLFTEKETQYF. The CDR3 coding sequence is TGTGCCAGCAGCTTATTCACAGAAAAAGAGACCCAGTACTTC. The rearrangement links TRBV7-8 to TRBJ2-5; no definite D call. The CDR3 length is 14 residues. The V end lost 2 bases, the J end lost 3 bases, and 10 bases lay between the germline ends. Per the germline V gene, CDR1 is SGHVS and CDR2 is FQNEAQ.

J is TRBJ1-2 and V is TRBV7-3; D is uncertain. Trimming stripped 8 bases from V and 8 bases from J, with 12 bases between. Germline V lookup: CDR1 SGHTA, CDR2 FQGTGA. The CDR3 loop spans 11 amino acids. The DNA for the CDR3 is TGTGCCAGCGGGGTGGGAGGGGGCTACACCTTC. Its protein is CASGVGGGYTF.

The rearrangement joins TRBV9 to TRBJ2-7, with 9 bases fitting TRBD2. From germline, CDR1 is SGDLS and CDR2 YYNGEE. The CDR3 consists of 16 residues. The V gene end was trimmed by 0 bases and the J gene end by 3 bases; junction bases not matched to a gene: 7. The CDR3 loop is CASSVGKRGVLYEQYF. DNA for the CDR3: TGTGCCAGCAGCGTAGGAAAGCGGGGGGTCCTCTACGAGCAGTACTTC.

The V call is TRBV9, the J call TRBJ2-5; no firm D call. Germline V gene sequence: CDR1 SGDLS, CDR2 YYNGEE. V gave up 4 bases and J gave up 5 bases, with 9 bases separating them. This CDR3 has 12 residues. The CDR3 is CASSTTQETQYF. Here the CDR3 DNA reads TGTGCCAGCAGCACCACCCAGGAGACCCAGTACTTC.

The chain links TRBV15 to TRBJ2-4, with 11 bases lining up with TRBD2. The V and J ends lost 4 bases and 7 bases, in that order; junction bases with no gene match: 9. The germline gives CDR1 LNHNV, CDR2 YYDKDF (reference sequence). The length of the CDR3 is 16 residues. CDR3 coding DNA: TGTGCCACCAGCACCCCGGTTAGCGGGGGGGCGAACATTCAGTACTTC. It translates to CATSTPVSGGANIQYF.

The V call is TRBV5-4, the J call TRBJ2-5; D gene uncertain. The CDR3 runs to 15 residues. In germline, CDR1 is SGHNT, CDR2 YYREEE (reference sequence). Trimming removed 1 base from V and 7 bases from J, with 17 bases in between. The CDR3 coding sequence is TGTGCCAGCAGCTTGAGGTCTCAGGCCGTGAGGACCCAGTACTTC. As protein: CASSLRSQAVRTQYF. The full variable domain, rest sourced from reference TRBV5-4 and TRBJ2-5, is ETGVTQSPTHLIKTRGQQVTLRCSSQSGHNTVSWYQQALGQGPQFIFQYYREEENGRGNFPPRFSGLQFPNYSSELNVNALELDDSALYLCASSLRSQAVRTQYFGPGTRLLVL.

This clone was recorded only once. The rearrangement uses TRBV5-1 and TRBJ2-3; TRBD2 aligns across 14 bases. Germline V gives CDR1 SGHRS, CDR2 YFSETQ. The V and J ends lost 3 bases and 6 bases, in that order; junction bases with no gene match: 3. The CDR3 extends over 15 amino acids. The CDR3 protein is CASSWTSGGMDTQYF. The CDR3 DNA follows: TGCGCCAGCAGCTGGACTAGCGGGGGGATGGATACGCAGTATTTT.

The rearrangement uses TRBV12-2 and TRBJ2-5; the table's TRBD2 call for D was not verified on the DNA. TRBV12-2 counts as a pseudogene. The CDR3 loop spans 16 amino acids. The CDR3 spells CASRLDYKRAQETQYF. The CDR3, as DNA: TGTGCAAGTCGCTTAGATTATAAAAGAGCACAAGAGACCCAGTACTTC.

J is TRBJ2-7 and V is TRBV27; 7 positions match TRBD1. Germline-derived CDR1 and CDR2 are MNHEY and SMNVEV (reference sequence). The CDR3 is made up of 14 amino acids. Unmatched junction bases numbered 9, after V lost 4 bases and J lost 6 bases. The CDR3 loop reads CASSSGTDTSEQYF. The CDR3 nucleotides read TGTGCCAGCAGTTCCGGGACAGACACTTCCGAGCAGTACTTC.

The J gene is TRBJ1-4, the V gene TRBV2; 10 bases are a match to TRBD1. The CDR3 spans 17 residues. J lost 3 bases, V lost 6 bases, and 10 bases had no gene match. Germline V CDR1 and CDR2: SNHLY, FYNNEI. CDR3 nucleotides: TGTGCCAGCAGCGCTGACAGGGGGCGGACCTCTAATGAAAAACTGTTTTTT. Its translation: CASSADRGRTSNEKLFF.